A selection of T cell receptor beta chains follows, all from one sample in a study of graft-versus-host responses after intestinal transplantation. Repertoires were generated with immunoSEQ multiplex PCR, while TCRdb's copy carries only in-frame clones and drops some. The sample has approximately 90,000 clones; approximately 90% are singletons. No antigen has been identified for these receptors. The sequencing here drew on unstimulated CD8+ T cells sorted from spleen or lymph node cells, taken before transplant. These receptors came from a human donor who was the organ donor for an intestinal transplant. The CDR3 runs from the conserved cysteine through the conserved F or W. Each record gives: J gene, D gene, V gene, clone size, CDR3 protein, CDR3 DNA. The D gene is left open where the match is weak. Clone size is given for some rows only: seen once, a few or many times, or a class if the clone is expanded.

TRBJ2-7 TRBD2 TRBV11-3 few CASSPNERGRSYEQYF TGTGCCAGCAGCCCGAACGAACGCGGGAGAAGCTACGAGCAGTACTTC
TRBJ1-2 TRBD1 TRBV5-5 - CASSEIDRASGYGYTF TGTGCCAGCAGCGAAATTGACAGGGCCTCTGGCTATGGCTACACCTTC
TRBJ2-7 - TRBV21-1 - CASSKPTRAEQYF TGTGCCAGCAGCAAACCTACTAGGGCCGAGCAGTACTTC
TRBJ2-7 TRBD2 TRBV7-3 - CASRPQGAGAAEQYF TGTGCCAGCAGGCCCCAGGGAGCGGGAGCGGCCGAGCAGTACTTC
TRBJ2-3 - TRBV5-4 - CASQDRTGLTDTQYF TGTGCCAGCCAAGACCGAACAGGGTTGACAGATACGCAGTATTTT
TRBJ2-1 - TRBV7-8 - CASSLERQSSYNEQFF TGTGCCAGCAGCTTAGAGCGGCAGAGCTCCTACAATGAGCAGTTCTTC
TRBJ1-2 - TRBV7-6 - CASSLGIGLTNGYTF TGTGCCAGCAGCTTAGGGATTGGGCTGACAAATGGCTACACCTTC
TRBJ2-7 - TRBV13 - CASSSRNSAFEQYF TGTGCCAGCAGCTCCCGGAACAGCGCCTTCGAGCAGTACTTC
TRBJ1-1 TRBD1 TRBV7-2 - CASSTRQGKIPEAFF TGTGCCAGCAGCACCCGACAGGGGAAGATACCTGAAGCTTTCTTT
TRBJ1-1 - TRBV15 - CATSSSNSEEAFF TGTGCCACCAGCAGTAGTAATTCCGAAGAAGCTTTCTTT
TRBJ1-4 TRBD1 TRBV27 - CASSLLGQGYEKLFF TGTGCCAGCAGTTTGTTGGGACAGGGGTATGAAAAACTGTTTTTT
TRBJ2-1 - TRBV19 - CASSGGLNEQFF TGTGCCAGTAGCGGGGGGCTCAATGAGCAGTTCTTC
TRBJ1-2 - TRBV11-1 - CASSLGTGSNYGYTF TGTGCCAGCAGCTTAGGAACAGGATCTAACTATGGCTACACCTTC
TRBJ2-7 TRBD2 TRBV7-6 few CASSLARREGRYEQYF TGTGCCAGCAGCTTAGCGCGGCGGGAGGGGAGGTACGAGCAGTACTTC
TRBJ2-7 - TRBV7-9 - CASSLFSGTYEQYF TGTGCCAGCAGCTTATTTAGCGGAACCTACGAGCAGTACTTC
TRBJ2-1 TRBD2 TRBV5-1 - CASSSRLAGGPVGEQFF TGCGCCAGCAGCTCCCGACTAGCGGGAGGGCCGGTGGGTGAGCAGTTCTTC
TRBJ2-1 - TRBV29-1 - CSVAVGPGEQFF TGCAGCGTTGCCGTAGGGCCGGGAGAGCAGTTCTTC
TRBJ2-3 TRBD2 TRBV13 - CASSLAPSGGGTDTQYF TGTGCCAGCAGCTTAGCCCCTAGCGGGGGTGGCACAGATACGCAGTATTTT
TRBJ2-7 - TRBV9 - CASSVGSTTYEQYF TGTGCCAGCAGCGTAGGCAGCACCACCTACGAGCAGTACTTC
TRBJ2-2 - TRBV11-2 - CASSLVEGVSGELFF TGTGCCAGCAGCTTAGTCGAAGGCGTGTCCGGGGAGCTGTTTTTT
TRBJ2-3 - TRBV6-1 - CASSEWDPTDTQYF TGTGCCAGCAGTGAATGGGACCCCACAGATACGCAGTATTTT
TRBJ1-4 - TRBV7-9 - CASSLGADEKLFF TGTGCCAGCAGCTTAGGAGCGGACGAAAAACTGTTTTTT
TRBJ2-2 - TRBV4-1 - CASSQAQLNPGELFF TGCGCCAGCAGCCAAGCGCAGCTTAATCCCGGGGAGCTGTTTTTT
TRBJ1-4 TRBD1 TRBV11-2 - CASSFRMGDRGKLFF TGTGCCAGCAGCTTTAGGATGGGGGACAGGGGAAAACTGTTTTTT
TRBJ1-2 - TRBV6-6 - CASSLRHGYGYTF TGTGCCAGCAGTCTTAGACACGGCTATGGCTACACCTTC
TRBJ2-5 TRBD2 TRBV11-2 - CASSLRGASGGVRETQYF TGTGCCAGCAGCTTGAGAGGTGCTAGCGGGGGGGTGCGGGAGACCCAGTACTTC
TRBJ2-2 - TRBV6-5 once CASSSPGLSNTGELFF TGTGCCAGCAGTTCCCCGGGACTTTCGAACACCGGGGAGCTGTTTTTT
TRBJ2-7 - TRBV30 - CAWSNVFSYEQYF TGTGCCTGGAGCAACGTTTTCTCCTACGAGCAGTACTTC
TRBJ1-4 - TRBV19 - CASSPAPISWRLFF TGTGCCAGTAGTCCGGCCCCGATTTCCTGGCGGCTGTTTTTT
TRBJ1-4 - TRBV2 - CASSERGNEKLFF TGTGCCAGCAGTGAACGGGGGAATGAAAAACTGTTTTTT
TRBJ2-6 - TRBV5-6 - CASSFRGAYPGANVLTF TGTGCCAGCAGCTTCAGGGGGGCCTACCCTGGGGCCAACGTCCTGACTTTC
TRBJ2-1 - TRBV5-1 - CASLNRGPPDEQFF TGCGCCAGTTTGAATCGGGGGCCCCCGGATGAGCAGTTCTTC
TRBJ2-7 - TRBV4-2 once CASSQERGGSRYEQYF TGTGCCAGCAGCCAAGAAAGAGGGGGTTCGCGTTACGAGCAGTACTTC
TRBJ2-2 TRBD1 TRBV6-6 - CASSPGQSNTGELFF TGTGCCAGCAGTCCGGGACAGAGCAACACCGGGGAGCTGTTTTTT
TRBJ2-1 - TRBV4-1 - CASSQGFFTISYNEQFF TGCGCCAGCAGCCAAGGTTTTTTCACCATCTCCTACAATGAGCAGTTCTTC
TRBJ1-5 - TRBV7-9 - CASSPSGAPGQPQHF TGTGCCAGCAGCCCGTCGGGGGCGCCAGGTCAGCCCCAGCATTTT
TRBJ2-1 TRBD2 TRBV7-9 - CASSPTRLAGGTNEQFF TGTGCCAGCAGCCCAACGCGACTAGCGGGGGGGACTAATGAGCAGTTCTTC